A selection of T cell receptor beta chains follows, all from one sample in a study of shared clonotypes between healthy human individuals. Produced via immunoSEQ multiplex PCR; TCRdb's table is partial and in-frame only. The table records around 550,000 clones, around 95% of them present only once. The sequenced sample was naive CD8+ T cells sorted from blood. The receptors were gathered from a woman aged 25 to 39 in good health. CDR3s include the opening cysteine and the closing phenylalanine or tryptophan. D genes are given only for firm matches. A clone size is listed for some rows: how often the clone was seen (once, few, many), or a class if it is expanded.

TRBV28	TRBJ1-1	-	-	CAAGLVNTEAFF	TGTGCCGCCGGGTTGGTCAACACTGAAGCTTTCTTT
TRBV2	TRBJ1-4	-	-	CASRDSVYEKLFF	TGTGCCAGCAGGGACAGCGTCTATGAAAAACTGTTTTTT
TRBV7-6	TRBJ2-1	-	-	CASSSGTYNEQFF	TGTGCCAGCAGCTCCGGGACCTACAATGAGCAGTTCTTC
TRBV9	TRBJ2-7	TRBD2	few	CASSAGLAGYEQYF	TGTGCCAGCAGCGCCGGACTAGCGGGCTACGAGCAGTACTTC
TRBV7-2	TRBJ2-7	-	-	CASSLDNTYEQYF	TGTGCCAGCAGCTTAGACAATACCTACGAGCAGTACTTC
TRBV5-4	TRBJ2-7	-	-	CASSFGASPSHEQYF	TGTGCCAGCAGCTTTGGCGCTAGCCCGAGTCACGAGCAGTACTTC
TRBV30	TRBJ1-2	-	-	CAWSWDLGGYTF	TGTGCCTGGTCGTGGGACCTTGGCGGCTACACCTTC
TRBV5-6	TRBJ2-7	TRBD1	-	CASSSGQGYEQYF	TGTGCCAGCAGCTCGGGACAGGGTTACGAGCAGTACTTC
TRBV9	TRBJ2-7	-	-	CASSPAGGPPSYEQYF	TGTGCCAGCAGCCCCGCCGGAGGTCCCCCCAGCTACGAGCAGTACTTC
TRBV9	TRBJ1-3	-	-	CASSPNSGNTIYF	TGTGCCAGCAGCCCCAACTCTGGAAACACCATATATTTT
TRBV28	TRBJ2-7	-	-	CASSSPPWEEYYEQYF	TGTGCCAGCAGTTCCCCCCCGTGGGAAGAATACTACGAGCAGTACTTC
TRBV10-2	TRBJ1-5	-	-	CASSEAGTNNQPQHF	TGCGCCAGCAGTGAGGCCGGGACCAACAATCAGCCCCAGCATTTT
TRBV28	TRBJ2-3	-	-	CASSSMDTQYF	TGTGCCAGCAGTTCCATGGATACGCAGTATTTT
TRBV29-1	TRBJ2-3	TRBD1	-	CSVGSETLGQPSTDTQYF	TGCAGCGTCGGCTCCGAAACCTTGGGACAGCCAAGCACAGATACGCAGTATTTT
TRBV15	TRBJ2-1	-	-	CATSPSRFNEQFF	TGTGCCACCAGCCCCAGTCGCTTCAATGAGCAGTTCTTC
TRBV27	TRBJ2-5	TRBD2	-	CASSHLAGGLSGETQYF	TGTGCCAGCAGCCACTTAGCGGGAGGGCTTTCGGGAGAGACCCAGTACTTC
TRBV9	TRBJ2-1	-	-	CASSPEQAYNEQFF	TGTGCCAGCAGCCCTGAACAGGCCTACAATGAGCAGTTCTTC
TRBV7-9	TRBJ2-7	TRBD1	once	CASSQRQGGYEQYF	TGTGCCAGCAGCCAAAGACAGGGTGGATACGAGCAGTACTTC
TRBV9	TRBJ2-7	-	-	CASSVEGYGKQYF	TGTGCCAGCAGCGTCGAGGGGTATGGAAAGCAGTACTTC
TRBV5-1	TRBJ2-7	-	-	CASSLGSTYEQYF	TGCGCCAGCAGCTTGGGTTCCACCTACGAGCAGTACTTC
TRBV27	TRBJ2-7	-	-	CASSRTFGDYEQYF	TGTGCCAGCAGTCGGACCTTTGGGGACTACGAGCAGTACTTC
TRBV28	TRBJ2-1	TRBD2	-	CASSFIAGGYNEQFF	TGTGCCAGCAGTTTCATAGCGGGAGGGTACAATGAGCAGTTCTTC
TRBV27	TRBJ1-5	TRBD1	-	CASSHGTGHQPQHF	TGTGCCAGCAGTCATGGGACAGGCCATCAGCCCCAGCATTTT
TRBV5-8	TRBJ1-1	-	-	CASSLTRIWGGAFF	TGTGCCAGCAGCTTGACACGTATTTGGGGTGGCGCTTTCTTT
TRBV2	TRBJ2-5	-	once	CASSEELWTLETQYF	TGTGCCAGCAGTGAAGAGTTGTGGACGCTAGAGACCCAGTACTTC
TRBV29-1	TRBJ2-7	TRBD2	-	CSTGTRDSGSYEQYF	TGCAGTACCGGGACCCGGGATAGCGGGTCCTACGAGCAGTACTTC